This is a list of T cell receptor beta chains from one sample in a study of neurological immune-mediated disorders. Using its own MiXCR run on the 5' RACE reads, TCRdb lists one record per CDR3 protein. The sample has about 66,000 distinct CDR3 sequences; around 5.2% are singletons. Sequences were obtained from PBMCs. The receptors stem from a woman in her twenties or thirties with multiple sclerosis. Both conserved end residues are part of each CDR3. D genes are given only for firm matches. The size entry gives once, few or many counts, or a class when the clone is expanded.

D: TRBD1; size: many; V: TRBV12-3/TRBV12-4; J: TRBJ2-2; DNA: TGTGCCAGCAGCCGAGCGGGACAGGGAAACACCGGGGAGCTGTTTTTT; CDR3: CASSRAGQGNTGELFF
D: .; size: many; V: TRBV20-1; J: TRBJ2-1; DNA: TGCAGTGCTAGGGCGGGACTCGACTACAATGAGCAGTTCTTC; CDR3: CSARAGLDYNEQFF
D: .; size: many; V: TRBV24-1; J: TRBJ1-2; DNA: TGTGCCACCAGTGATCAGGGGTATGGCTACACCTTC; CDR3: CATSDQGYGYTF
D: .; size: few; V: TRBV7-2; J: TRBJ2-1; DNA: TGTGCCAGCAGCCGGTCCTACAATGAGCAGTTCTTC; CDR3: CASSRSYNEQFF
D: .; size: many; V: TRBV27; J: TRBJ2-5; DNA: TGTGCCAGCAGTTCCTCCGGGACTGGGGAGACCCAGTACTTC; CDR3: CASSSSGTGETQYF
D: .; size: many; V: TRBV10-2; J: TRBJ2-1; DNA: TGCGCCAGCAGTGAGAGGGCCGGAGCTCTAGGCAATGAGCAGTTCTTC; CDR3: CASSERAGALGNEQFF
D: .; size: many; V: TRBV7-9; J: TRBJ1-3; DNA: TGTGCCAGCAGCACCGGGGTGTCTGGAAACACCATATATTTT; CDR3: CASSTGVSGNTIYF
D: .; size: many; V: TRBV3-1; J: TRBJ2-6; DNA: TGTGCCAGCAGCCAAGTGTGGGGAGGGGGCGAGTCTGGGGCCAACGTCCTGACTTTC; CDR3: CASSQVWGGGESGANVLTF
D: TRBD1; size: many; V: TRBV20-1; J: TRBJ1-2; DNA: TGCAGTGCTCTATCCCGGGACAGGGGGGGTTCGGGCTACACCTTC; CDR3: CSALSRDRGGSGYTF
D: .; size: few; V: TRBV6-1; J: TRBJ1-2; DNA: TGTGCCAGCAGGGAGGGAGGGAAAAACTATGGCTACACCTTC; CDR3: CASREGGKNYGYTF